The entry below describes one TCR beta chain. Its ends do not fully match the called genes, so a read error is possible. From germline, CDR1 is SNHLY and CDR2 FYNNEI. There are 13 residues in the CDR3. TCRdb re-called the reads through MiXCR, storing one row per CDR3 protein. The table shows roughly 720,000 distinct CDR3 sequences, with roughly 35% occurring only once. The data belong to a study of T cell repertoires in cytomegalovirus infection. Input material: PBMCs. The TCR originated in a human donor in good health (CMV status not recorded). Some clones in this sample may be carry-over from other donors' samples. This rearrangement joins TRBV2 to TRBJ2-3, with D hard to call. For the CDR3, the DNA is TGTGCCAGCAGCCCCAGTCCAGCGAGAGTTTTTGAATTT. It specifies CASSPSPARVFEF.